This T cell receptor beta chain was retrieved from a study of cytomegalovirus exposure and HLA in healthy donors. The study, taken as a whole, reports: According to an earlier analysis, most TCR beta V segments yielded productive rearrangements about 87% or about 30% of the time.

Details on this clone: Its antigen is currently unknown.

Primers for the PCR totalled 60 Vbeta and 13 Jbeta. The data were produced by immunoSEQ multiplex PCR, yet TCRdb's version contains in-frame clones alone and is incomplete. This listing includes some 110,000 clones. With 7 bases removed from V and 2 bases from J, the gap between germline ends came to 12 bases. Germline CDR1 is LNHDA and CDR2 is SQIVND (reference sequence). The CDR3 is 14 residues long. The source of this sequence is a man between 25 and 39 years old in good health and CMV-seronegative. The sequenced sample consisted of PBMCs. The chain is built from TRBV19 and TRBJ2-1, with D possibly matching TRBD1 (6 bases). CDR3 coding DNA: TGTGCCAGTAAGGCAAACAGGGCCTACAATGAGCAGTTCTTC. Encoded protein: CASKANRAYNEQFF.